These 10 T cell receptor beta chains were sequenced from one sample in a study of T cells after yellow fever vaccination. Using its own MiXCR run on the 5' RACE reads, TCRdb lists one record per CDR3 protein. The sample contains fewer than 500,000 distinct CDR3 sequences, about 19% of which appear only once. The sample in question was PBMCs, obtained before the yellow fever booster vaccination. Every receptor here comes from a man in his late teens or twenties who received the YFV17D yellow fever vaccine.

The chain couples TRBV20-1 to TRBJ2-1; D unresolved. The V and J ends lost 7 bases and 6 bases respectively, with 13 bases between them. The CDR3 extends over 12 amino acids. Germline CDR1 reads DFQATT; CDR2 reads SNEGSKA (reference sequence). CDR3 sequence: CSGATPPNEQFF. In DNA, the CDR3 is TGCAGTGGGGCGACCCCCCCCAATGAGCAGTTCTTC.

V usage is TRBV28 and J usage is TRBJ2-1; TRBD2 matches at 7 bases. V shed 6 bases and J 1 base; nucleotides not matched to a gene: 3. CDR3 length: 14 amino acids. Germline V gives CDR1 MDHEN, CDR2 SYDVKM. As DNA, the CDR3 is TGTGCCAGCAGACGGGGACTATCCTACAATGAGCAGTTCTTC. It translates to CASRRGLSYNEQFF.

This clonotype was seen repeatedly, ten times or more. The chain links TRBV7-9 to TRBJ2-7; D possibly corresponds to TRBD1 (6 bases). Trimming shortened V by 7 bases and J by 0 bases, and 16 bases separated the two germline ends. In germline, CDR1 is SEHNR, CDR2 FQNEAQ (reference sequence). The CDR3 is made up of 15 amino acids. The CDR3 region has the DNA TGTGCCAGCAAAGGTCTGAAGGGGGACTCCTACGAGCAGTACTTC. This codes for CASKGLKGDSYEQYF.

This clonotype has only a few counts. The chain uses TRBV3-1 and TRBJ1-2; D perhaps matches TRBD1 (6 bases). Trimming shortened V by 1 base and J by 1 base, and 13 bases separated the two germline ends. This CDR3 region has 16 residues. The germline V gene encodes CDR1 LGHDT and CDR2 YNNKEL (reference sequence). The CDR3 here is CASSQVSGVVNYGYTF. CDR3 in DNA: TGTGCCAGCAGCCAAGTTTCAGGGGTAGTTAACTATGGCTACACCTTC.

The chain combines TRBV20-1 with TRBJ2-3; 13 positions agree with TRBD2. Trimming at V came to 6 bases and at J to 5 bases, leaving 8 bases not matched to a gene. This CDR3 has 15 residues. Germline V lookup: CDR1 DFQATT, CDR2 SNEGSKA (reference sequence). The CDR3 region has the DNA TGCAGTGCCACACTAGCGGGGGGGCTTGAAGATACGCAGTATTTT. This sequence encodes CSATLAGGLEDTQYF.

This clonotype was counted a few times. The rearrangement uses TRBV6-6 and TRBJ1-1; D remains unclear. This CDR3 has 15 residues. Between the trimmed V and J ends, which lost 2 bases and 2 bases, there was a span of 12 bases. In germline, CDR1 is MNHNY, CDR2 SVGAGI (reference sequence). The CDR3 here is CASSYPNSQNTEAFF. DNA for the CDR3: TGTGCCAGCAGTTACCCTAACTCACAAAACACTGAAGCTTTCTTT.

This clonotype has just a few counts. This chain links TRBV7-8 with TRBJ2-3; TRBD2 agrees at 11 bases. Germline V gene lookup returns CDR1 SGHVS and CDR2 FQNEAQ. The V segment lost 0 bases and the J segment 2 bases; nucleotides outside the gene matches: 10. The CDR3 runs 19 residues. CDR3 loop: CASSLARGTSGGPTDTQYF. CDR3 DNA sequence: TGTGCCAGCAGCTTAGCGAGGGGTACTAGCGGGGGACCCACAGATACGCAGTATTTT.

A few counts support this clonotype. This chain uses TRBV5-1 with TRBJ1-6; D unresolved. This CDR3 has 16 amino acids. Germline values: CDR1 SGHRS, CDR2 YFSETQ. V lost 2 bases, J lost 9 bases, and 18 bases lay in between. The CDR3 DNA reads as TGCGCCAGCAGCTTACGGACGGGGTTAGGTGCTTCACCCCTCCACTTT. As protein: CASSLRTGLGASPLHF.

This rearrangement joins TRBV20-1 to TRBJ2-7; D may be TRBD1 (5 bases). From germline, CDR1 is DFQATT and CDR2 SNEGSKA (reference sequence). The CDR3 covers 13 residues. V gave up 3 bases and J gave up 2 bases, with 11 bases separating them. CDR3 amino acids: CSASGSGPYEQYF. DNA for the CDR3: TGCAGTGCTAGTGGGTCAGGGCCCTACGAGCAGTACTTC.

The chain recombines TRBV28 with TRBJ2-2, with 8 bases matching TRBD1. Germline V lookup: CDR1 MDHEN, CDR2 SYDVKM. This CDR3 is 15 amino acids long. The V segment lost 5 bases and the J segment 4 bases; nucleotides outside the gene matches: 6. The CDR3 sequence: CASSGLGQGTGELFF. Here the CDR3 DNA reads TGTGCCAGCAGTGGGCTCGGACAGGGCACCGGGGAGCTGTTTTTT.